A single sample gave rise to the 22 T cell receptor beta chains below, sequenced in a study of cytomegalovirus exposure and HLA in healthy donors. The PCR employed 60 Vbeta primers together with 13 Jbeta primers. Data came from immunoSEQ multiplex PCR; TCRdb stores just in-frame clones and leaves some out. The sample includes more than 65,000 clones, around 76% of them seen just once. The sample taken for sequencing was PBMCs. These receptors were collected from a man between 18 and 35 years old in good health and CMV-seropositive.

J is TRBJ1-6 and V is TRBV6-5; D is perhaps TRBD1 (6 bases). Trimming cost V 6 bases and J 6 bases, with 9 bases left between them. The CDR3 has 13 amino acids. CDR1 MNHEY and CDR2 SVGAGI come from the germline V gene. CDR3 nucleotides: TGTGCCAGCAGGCAGGGGAGTAATTCACCCCTCCACTTT. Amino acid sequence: CASRQGSNSPLHF.

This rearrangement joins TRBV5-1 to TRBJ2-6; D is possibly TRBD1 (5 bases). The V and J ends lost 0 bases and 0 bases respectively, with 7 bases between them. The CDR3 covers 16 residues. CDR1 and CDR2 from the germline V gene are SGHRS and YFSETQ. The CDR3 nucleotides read TGCGCCAGCAGCTTGGGACAGCTCTCTGGGGCCAACGTCCTGACTTTC. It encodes CASSLGQLSGANVLTF.

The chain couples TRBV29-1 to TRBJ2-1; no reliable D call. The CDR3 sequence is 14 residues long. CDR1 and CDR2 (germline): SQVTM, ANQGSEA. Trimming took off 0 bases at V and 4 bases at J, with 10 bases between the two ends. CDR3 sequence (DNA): TGCAGCGTTGAAGAGTTTGACTTGTACAATGAGCAGTTCTTC. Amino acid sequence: CSVEEFDLYNEQFF.

The CDR3 coding sequence is TGCGCCAGCGGAGCTCCCGGGGGTACGCAGTATTTT. This codes for CASGAPGGTQYF. V is TRBV10-1 and J is TRBJ2-3; D possibly corresponds to TRBD2 (6 bases). The germline gives CDR1 WNHNN, CDR2 SYGVQD (reference sequence). The germline V and J ends were trimmed by 8 bases and 8 bases, with 14 bases remaining between them. This CDR3 spans 12 amino acids.

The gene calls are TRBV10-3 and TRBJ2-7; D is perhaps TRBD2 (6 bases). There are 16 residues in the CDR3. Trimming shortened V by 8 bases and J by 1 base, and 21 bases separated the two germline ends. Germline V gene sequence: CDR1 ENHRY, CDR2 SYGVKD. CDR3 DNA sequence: TGTGCCATCGGAGGACTAACAGAATCCCCGTCCTACGAGCAGTACTTC. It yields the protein CAIGGLTESPSYEQYF.

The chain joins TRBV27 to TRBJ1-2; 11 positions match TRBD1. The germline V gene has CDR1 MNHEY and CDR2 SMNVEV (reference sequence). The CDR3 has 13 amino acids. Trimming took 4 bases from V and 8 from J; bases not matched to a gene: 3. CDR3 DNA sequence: TGTGCCAGCAGTTGGACAGGGGGCTTCGGCTACACCTTC. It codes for CASSWTGGFGYTF.

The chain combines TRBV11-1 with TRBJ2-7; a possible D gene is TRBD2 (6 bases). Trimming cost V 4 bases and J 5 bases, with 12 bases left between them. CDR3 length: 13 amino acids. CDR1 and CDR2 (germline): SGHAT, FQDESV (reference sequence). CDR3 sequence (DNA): TGTGCCAGCAGCTCGGGGAGGACCCACGAGCAGTACTTC. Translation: CASSSGRTHEQYF.

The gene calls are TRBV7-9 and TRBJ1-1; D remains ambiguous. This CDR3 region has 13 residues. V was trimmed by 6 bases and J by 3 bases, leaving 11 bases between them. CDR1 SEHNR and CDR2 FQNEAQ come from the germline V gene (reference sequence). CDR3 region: CASRTGGYTEAFF. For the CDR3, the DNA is TGTGCCAGCAGGACGGGTGGTTACACTGAAGCTTTCTTT.

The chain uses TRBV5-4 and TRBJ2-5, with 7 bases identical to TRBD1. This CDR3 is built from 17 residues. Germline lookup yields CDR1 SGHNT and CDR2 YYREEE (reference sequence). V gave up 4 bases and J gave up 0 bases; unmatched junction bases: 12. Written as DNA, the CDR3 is TGTGCCAGCAGCGAGGGACAGAGGGGCCCATACCAAGAGACCCAGTACTTC. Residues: CASSEGQRGPYQETQYF.

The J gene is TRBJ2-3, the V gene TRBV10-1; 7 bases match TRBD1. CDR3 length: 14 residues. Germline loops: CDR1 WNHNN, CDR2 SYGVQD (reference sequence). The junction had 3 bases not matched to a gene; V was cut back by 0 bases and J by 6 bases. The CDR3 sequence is CASSESDRVDTQYF. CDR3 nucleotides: TGCGCCAGCAGTGAGTCAGACAGGGTGGATACGCAGTATTTT.

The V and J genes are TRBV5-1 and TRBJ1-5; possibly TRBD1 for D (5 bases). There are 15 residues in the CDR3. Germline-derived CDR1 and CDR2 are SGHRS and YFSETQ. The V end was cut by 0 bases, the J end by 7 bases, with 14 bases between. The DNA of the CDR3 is TGCGCCAGCAGCTTGGGGACGGGGGGGGGACAGCCCCAGCATTTT. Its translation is CASSLGTGGGQPQHF.

CDR3 protein: CASSYSPLQAEAFF. The CDR3 DNA is TGCGCCAGCAGCTACTCCCCCCTACAGGCTGAAGCTTTCTTT. The chain uses TRBV5-1 and TRBJ1-1, with D possibly being TRBD1 (5 bases). CDR3 size: 14 residues. V lost 3 bases and J lost 6, with 15 bases in between. CDR1 is SGHRS, CDR2 YFSETQ, per germline. Drawing the rest from reference TRBV5-1 and TRBJ1-1, the complete variable domain is KAGVTQTPRYLIKTRGQQVTLSCSPISGHRSVSWYQQTPGQGLQFLFEYFSETQRNKGNFPGRFSGRQFSNSRSEMNVSTLELGDSALYLCASSYSPLQAEAFFGQGTRLTVV.

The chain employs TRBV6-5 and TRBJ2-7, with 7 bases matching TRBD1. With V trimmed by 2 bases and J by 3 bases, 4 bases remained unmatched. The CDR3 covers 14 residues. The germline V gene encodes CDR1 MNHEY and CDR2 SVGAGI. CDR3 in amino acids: CASSYDAGGYEQYF. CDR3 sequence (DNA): TGTGCCAGCAGTTACGATGCAGGGGGCTACGAGCAGTACTTC.

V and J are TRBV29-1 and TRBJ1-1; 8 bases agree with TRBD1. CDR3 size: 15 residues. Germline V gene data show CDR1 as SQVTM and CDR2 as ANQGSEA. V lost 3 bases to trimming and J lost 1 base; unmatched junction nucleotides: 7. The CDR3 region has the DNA TGCAGCGTTGACCCGACAGGGGTACCGAACACTGAAGCTTTCTTT. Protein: CSVDPTGVPNTEAFF.

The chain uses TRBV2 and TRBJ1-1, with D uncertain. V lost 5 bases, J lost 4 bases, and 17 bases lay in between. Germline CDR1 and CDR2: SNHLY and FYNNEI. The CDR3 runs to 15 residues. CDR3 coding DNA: TGTGCCAGCAGTCCCGGCTCCTCGGCGGGCACTGAAGCTTTCTTT. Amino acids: CASSPGSSAGTEAFF.

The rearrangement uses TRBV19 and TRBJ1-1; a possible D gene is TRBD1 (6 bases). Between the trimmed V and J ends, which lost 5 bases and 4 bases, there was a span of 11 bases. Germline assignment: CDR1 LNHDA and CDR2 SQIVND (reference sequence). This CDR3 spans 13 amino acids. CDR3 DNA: TGTGCCAGTAGTCAAGGACAGATCACTGAAGCTTTCTTT. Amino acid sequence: CASSQGQITEAFF.

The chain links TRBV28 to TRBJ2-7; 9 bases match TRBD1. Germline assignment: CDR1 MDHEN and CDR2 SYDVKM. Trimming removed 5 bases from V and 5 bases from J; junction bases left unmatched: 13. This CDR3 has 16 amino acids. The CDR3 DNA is TGTGCCAGCAGTCCGCCGAGAGGGACAGGGACCCACGAGCAGTACTTC. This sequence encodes CASSPPRGTGTHEQYF.

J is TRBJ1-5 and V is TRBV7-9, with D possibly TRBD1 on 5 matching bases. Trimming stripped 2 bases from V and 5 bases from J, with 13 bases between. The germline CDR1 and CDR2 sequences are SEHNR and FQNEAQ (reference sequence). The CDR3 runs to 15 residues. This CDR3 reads CASSLSSGGDQPQHF. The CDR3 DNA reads TGTGCCAGCAGCTTATCATCCGGGGGGGATCAGCCCCAGCATTTT.

CDR3 protein: CASRAALTGKETQYF. The CDR3 region has the DNA TGTGCCAGCAGAGCGGCCTTGACCGGAAAGGAGACCCAGTACTTC. The rearrangement links TRBV6-1 to TRBJ2-5; tentative D call: TRBD2 (5 bases). The CDR3 has 15 residues. The ends were cut back, 6 bases at V and 5 bases at J, with 19 bases in the middle. The germline CDR1 and CDR2 sequences are MNHNS and SASEGT.

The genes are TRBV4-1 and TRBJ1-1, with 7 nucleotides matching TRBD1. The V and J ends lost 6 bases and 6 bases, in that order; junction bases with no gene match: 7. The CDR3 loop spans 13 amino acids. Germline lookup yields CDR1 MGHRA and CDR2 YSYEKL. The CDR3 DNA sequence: TGCGCCAGCAGGTCGACAGGGTCGTCTGAAGCTTTCTTT. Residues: CASRSTGSSEAFF.

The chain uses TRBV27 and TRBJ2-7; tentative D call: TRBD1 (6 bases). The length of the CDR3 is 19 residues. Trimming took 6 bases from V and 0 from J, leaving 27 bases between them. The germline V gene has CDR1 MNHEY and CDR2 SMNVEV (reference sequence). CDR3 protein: CASRTPPDRDTDGSYEQYF. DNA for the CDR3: TGTGCCAGCAGAACCCCACCAGACCGGGACACCGATGGCTCCTACGAGCAGTACTTC.

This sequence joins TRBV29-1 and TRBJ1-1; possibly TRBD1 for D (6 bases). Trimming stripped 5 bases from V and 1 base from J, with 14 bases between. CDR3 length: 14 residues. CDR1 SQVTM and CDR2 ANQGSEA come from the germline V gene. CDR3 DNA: TGCAGCGTTTCCCAGGGGCCGACGAACACTGAAGCTTTCTTT. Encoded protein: CSVSQGPTNTEAFF. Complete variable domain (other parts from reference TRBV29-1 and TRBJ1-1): SAVISQKPSRDICQRGTSLTIQCQVDSQVTMMFWYRQQPGQSLTLIATANQGSEATYESGFVIDKFPISRPNLTFSTLTVSNMSPEDSSIYLCSVSQGPTNTEAFFGQGTRLTVV.